This TCR beta chain was captured in a study of liver allograft versus peripheral blood T cells. For the study at large: Liver transplant recipients had T cell receptor repertoires compared between transplanted liver and peripheral blood.

One entry per CDR3 protein results from TCRdb running MiXCR on the reads. The data show around 6,300 distinct CDR3 sequences, 15% to 20% seen once. The CDR3 spans 14 residues. The V and J ends lost 6 bases and 1 base respectively, with 13 bases between them. The germline V gene encodes CDR1 LNHDA and CDR2 SQIVND (reference sequence). By share of the sample, this clonotype is medium-sized. The antigen remains undetermined. Study-level points and caveats: The authors reported that T cell receptor repertoires inside liver allografts differed from those in peripheral blood.

This chain connects TRBV19 to TRBJ2-7; D is ambiguous. The TCR sequence derives from a human patient who had a liver transplant. Some T cells may have originated in the graft donor. As DNA, the CDR3 is TGTGCCAGTAGCCCCCTTGGGGTGTCCTACGAGCAGTACTTC. It yields the protein CASSPLGVSYEQYF. Together with reference TRBV19 and TRBJ2-7, the CDR3 gives the full variable domain: DGGITQSPKYLFRKEGQNVTLSCEQNLNHDAMYWYRQDPGQGLRLIYYSQIVNDFQKGDIAEGYSVSREKKESFPLTVTSAQKNPTAFYLCASSPLGVSYEQYFGPGTRLTVT.